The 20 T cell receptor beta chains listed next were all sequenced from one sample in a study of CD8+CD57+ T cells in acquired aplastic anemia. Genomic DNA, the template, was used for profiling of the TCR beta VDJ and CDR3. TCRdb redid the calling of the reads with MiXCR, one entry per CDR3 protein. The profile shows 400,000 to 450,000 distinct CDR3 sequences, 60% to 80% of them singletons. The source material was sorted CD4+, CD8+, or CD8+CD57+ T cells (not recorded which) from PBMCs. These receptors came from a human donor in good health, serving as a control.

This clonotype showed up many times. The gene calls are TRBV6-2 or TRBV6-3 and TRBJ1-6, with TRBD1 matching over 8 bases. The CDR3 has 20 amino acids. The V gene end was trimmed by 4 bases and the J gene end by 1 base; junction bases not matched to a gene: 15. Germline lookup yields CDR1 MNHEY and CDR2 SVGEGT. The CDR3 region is CASSSITGGGYWSYNSPLHF. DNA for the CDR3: TGTGCCAGCAGTTCCATTACAGGGGGAGGCTATTGGTCCTATAATTCACCCCTCCACTTT.

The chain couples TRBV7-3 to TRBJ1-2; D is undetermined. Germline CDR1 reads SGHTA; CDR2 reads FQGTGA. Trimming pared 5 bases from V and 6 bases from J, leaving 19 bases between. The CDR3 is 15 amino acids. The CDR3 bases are TGTGCCAGCAGCCAACAAATGACACCTAGCAATGGCTACACCTTC. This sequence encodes CASSQQMTPSNGYTF.

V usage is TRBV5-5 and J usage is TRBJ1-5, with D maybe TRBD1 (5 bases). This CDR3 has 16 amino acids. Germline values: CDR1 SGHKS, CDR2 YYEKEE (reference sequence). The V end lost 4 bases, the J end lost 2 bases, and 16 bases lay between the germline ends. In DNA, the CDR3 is TGTGCCAGCAGCCTTCAGCCGGGGGGTCGCAATCAGCCCCAGCATTTT. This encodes CASSLQPGGRNQPQHF.

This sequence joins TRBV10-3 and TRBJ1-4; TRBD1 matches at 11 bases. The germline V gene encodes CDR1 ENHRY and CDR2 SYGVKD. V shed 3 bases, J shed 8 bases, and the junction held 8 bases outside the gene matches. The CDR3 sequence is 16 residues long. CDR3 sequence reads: CAISDSLGTGGEKLFF. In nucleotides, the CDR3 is TGTGCCATCAGTGACAGCCTAGGGACAGGGGGAGAAAAACTGTTTTTT.

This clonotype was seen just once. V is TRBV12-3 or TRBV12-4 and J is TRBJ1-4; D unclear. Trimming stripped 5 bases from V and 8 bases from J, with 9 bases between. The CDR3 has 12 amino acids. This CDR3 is CASSMDWEKLFF. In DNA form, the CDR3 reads TGTGCCAGCAGTATGGATTGGGAAAAACTGTTTTTT.

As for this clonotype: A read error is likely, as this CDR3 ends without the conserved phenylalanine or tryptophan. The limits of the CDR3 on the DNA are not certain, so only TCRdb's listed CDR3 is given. CDR3 amino acids: CASSLLYGSSYTQ. The chain joins TRBV7-8 to TRBJ1-2. A total of 13 residues make up the CDR3, ends included. CDR1 is SGHVS, CDR2 FQNEAQ, per germline.

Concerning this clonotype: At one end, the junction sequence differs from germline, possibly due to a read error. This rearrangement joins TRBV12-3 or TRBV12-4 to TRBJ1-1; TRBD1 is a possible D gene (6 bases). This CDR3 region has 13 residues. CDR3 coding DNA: TGTGCCAGCAGCCGAGGACAGAACACTGGAGCTTTCTTT. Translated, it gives CASSRGQNTGAFF.

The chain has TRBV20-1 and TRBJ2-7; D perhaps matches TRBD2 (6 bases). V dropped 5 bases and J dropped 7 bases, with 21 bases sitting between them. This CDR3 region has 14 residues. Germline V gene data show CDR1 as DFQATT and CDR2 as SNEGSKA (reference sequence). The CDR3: CSAGVPGERSEQYF. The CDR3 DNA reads TGCAGTGCTGGGGTCCCGGGGGAGAGGTCTGAGCAGTACTTC.

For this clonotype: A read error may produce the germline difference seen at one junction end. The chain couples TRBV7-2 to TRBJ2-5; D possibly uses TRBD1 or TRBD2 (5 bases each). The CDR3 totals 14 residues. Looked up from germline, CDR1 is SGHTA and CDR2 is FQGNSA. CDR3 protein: CASSPGRGPYPQNF. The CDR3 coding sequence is TGTGCCAGCAGCCCTGGTCGGGGACCGTACCCCCAGAACTTC.

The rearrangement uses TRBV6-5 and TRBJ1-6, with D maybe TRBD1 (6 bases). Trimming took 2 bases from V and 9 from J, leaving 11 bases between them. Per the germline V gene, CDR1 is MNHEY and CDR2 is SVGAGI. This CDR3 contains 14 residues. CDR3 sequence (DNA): TGTGCCAGCAGTTACGATATAGGGGGTTCACCCCTCCACTTT. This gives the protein CASSYDIGGSPLHF.

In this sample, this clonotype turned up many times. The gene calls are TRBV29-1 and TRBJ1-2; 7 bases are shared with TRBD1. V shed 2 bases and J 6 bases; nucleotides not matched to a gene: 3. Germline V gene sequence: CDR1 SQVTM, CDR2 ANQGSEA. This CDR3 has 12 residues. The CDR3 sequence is CSVENRGHGYTF. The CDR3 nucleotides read TGCAGCGTTGAAAACAGGGGTCATGGCTACACCTTC.

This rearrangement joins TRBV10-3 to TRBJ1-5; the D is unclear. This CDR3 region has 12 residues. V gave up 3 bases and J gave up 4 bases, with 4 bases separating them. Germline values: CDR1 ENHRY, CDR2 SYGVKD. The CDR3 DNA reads TGTGCCATCAGTGAAACAAATCAGCCCCAGCATTTT. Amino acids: CAISETNQPQHF.

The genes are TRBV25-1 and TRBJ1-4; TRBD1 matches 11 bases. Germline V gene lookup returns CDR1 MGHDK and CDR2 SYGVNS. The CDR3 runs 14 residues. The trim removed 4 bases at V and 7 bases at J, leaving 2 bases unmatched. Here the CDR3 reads CASSGTGGGEKLFF. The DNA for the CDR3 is TGTGCCAGCAGTGGGACAGGGGGCGGTGAAAAACTGTTTTTT.

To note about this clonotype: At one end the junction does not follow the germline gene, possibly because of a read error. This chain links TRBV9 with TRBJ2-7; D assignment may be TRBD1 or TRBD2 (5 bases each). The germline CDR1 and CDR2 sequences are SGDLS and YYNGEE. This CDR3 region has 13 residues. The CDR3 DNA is TGTGCCAGCAATGGGGCTTCAAACACCGGGGAGCTGTTC. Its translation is CASNGASNTGELF. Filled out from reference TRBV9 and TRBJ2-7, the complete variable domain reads DSGVTQTPKHLITATGQRVTLRCSPRSGDLSVYWYQQSLDQGLQFLIQYYNGEERAKGNILERFSAQQFPDLHSELNLSSLELGDSALYFCASNGASNTGELFGPGTRLTVT.

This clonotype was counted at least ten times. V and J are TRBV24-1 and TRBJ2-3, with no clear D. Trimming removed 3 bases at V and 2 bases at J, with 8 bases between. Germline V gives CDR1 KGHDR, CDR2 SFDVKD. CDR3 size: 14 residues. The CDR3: CATSDLHNTDTQYF. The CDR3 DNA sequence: TGTGCCACCAGTGATCTGCATAACACAGATACGCAGTATTTT.

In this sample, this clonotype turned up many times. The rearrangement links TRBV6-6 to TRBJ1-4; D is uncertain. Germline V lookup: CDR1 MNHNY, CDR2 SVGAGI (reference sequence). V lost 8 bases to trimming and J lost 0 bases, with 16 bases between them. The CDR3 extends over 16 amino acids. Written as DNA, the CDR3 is TGTGCCAGCGCTCGGTGGGAATTTGCAACTAATGAAAAACTGTTTTTT. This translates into CASARWEFATNEKLFF.

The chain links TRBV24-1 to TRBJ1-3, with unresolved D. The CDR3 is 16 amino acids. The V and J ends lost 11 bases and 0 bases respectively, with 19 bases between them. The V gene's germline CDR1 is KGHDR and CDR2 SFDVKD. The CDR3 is CASSPPGAGSGNTIYF. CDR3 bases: TGTGCCAGCTCACCACCTGGTGCAGGCTCTGGAAACACCATATATTTT.

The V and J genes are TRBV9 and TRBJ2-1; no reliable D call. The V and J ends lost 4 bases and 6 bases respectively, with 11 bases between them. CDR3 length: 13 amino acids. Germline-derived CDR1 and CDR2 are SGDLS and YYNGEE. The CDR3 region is CASSSRKGNEQFF. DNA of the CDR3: TGTGCCAGCAGCTCCCGTAAGGGCAATGAGCAGTTCTTC.

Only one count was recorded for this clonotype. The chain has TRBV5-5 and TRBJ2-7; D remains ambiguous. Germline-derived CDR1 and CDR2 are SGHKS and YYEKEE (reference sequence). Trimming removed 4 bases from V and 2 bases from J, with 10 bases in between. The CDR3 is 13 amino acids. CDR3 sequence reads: CASSGDFAYEQYF. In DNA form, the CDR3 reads TGTGCCAGCAGCGGCGATTTCGCCTACGAGCAGTACTTC.

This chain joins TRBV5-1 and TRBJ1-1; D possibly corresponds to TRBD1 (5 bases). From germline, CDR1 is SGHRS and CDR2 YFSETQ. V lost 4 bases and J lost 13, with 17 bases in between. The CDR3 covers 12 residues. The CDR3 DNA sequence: TGCGCCAGCAGCCAAGAACGGGGCAACTATTTCTTT. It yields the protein CASSQERGNYFF.